One and the same sample provided the 29 T cell receptor beta chains below, sequenced in a study of early stage breast cancer tumors. The repertoire was sequenced with immunoSEQ multiplex PCR; TCRdb's copy has only in-frame clones and lacks some. The sample holds around 60,000 clones, about 80% seen once. The sample was blood. These receptors were taken from a person in their thirties with breast cancer.

V usage is TRBV5-1 and J usage is TRBJ2-1; D unresolved. V was trimmed by 0 bases and J by 2 bases, leaving 12 bases between them. There are 16 residues in the CDR3. CDR1 and CDR2 from the germline V gene are SGHRS and YFSETQ. This CDR3 reads CASSLAGSKAYNEQFF. For the CDR3, the DNA is TGCGCCAGCAGCTTGGCCGGGTCTAAGGCCTACAATGAGCAGTTCTTC.

The chain couples TRBV11-2 to TRBJ1-2, with unresolved D. Trimming cost V 5 bases and J 0 bases, with 16 bases left between them. Germline V gene lookup returns CDR1 SGHAT and CDR2 FQNNGV. The CDR3 loop spans 16 amino acids. For the CDR3, the DNA is TGTGCCAGCAGCCCGAGGAGTGGATCGTCTAACTATGGCTACACCTTC. Residues: CASSPRSGSSNYGYTF.

The V and J genes are TRBV30 and TRBJ1-1; D uncertain. CDR3 length: 13 amino acids. Trimming pared 0 bases from V and 2 bases from J, leaving 7 bases between. Germline loops: CDR1 GTSNPN, CDR2 SVGIG (reference sequence). The CDR3 DNA follows: TGTGCCTGGAGTGTTAACCCTAACACTGAAGCTTTCTTT. Translated, it gives CAWSVNPNTEAFF.

The gene calls are TRBV2 and TRBJ2-3; D ambiguous. The length of the CDR3 is 13 residues. Trimming removed 0 bases at V and 8 bases at J, with 9 bases between. From germline, CDR1 is SNHLY and CDR2 FYNNEI. The CDR3 sequence: CASSEAGLGTQYF. The DNA of the CDR3 is TGTGCCAGCAGTGAAGCGGGTCTGGGTACGCAGTATTTT.

The chain recombines TRBV5-1 with TRBJ2-7; 7 bases are a match to TRBD1. Looked up from germline, CDR1 is SGHRS and CDR2 is YFSETQ. This CDR3 comprises 14 residues. V trimming: 4 bases; J trimming: 0 bases; junction bases outside the gene matches: 4. The CDR3: CASSPTGTSYEQYF. CDR3 coding DNA: TGCGCCAGCAGCCCGACAGGGACCTCCTACGAGCAGTACTTC.

The chain has TRBV7-2 and TRBJ2-1; 8 nucleotides agree with TRBD2. V lost 0 bases to trimming and J lost 4 bases; unmatched junction nucleotides: 5. The CDR3 covers 16 residues. Per germline, CDR1 SGHTA and CDR2 FQGNSA. The CDR3 loop is CASSLASGTQYNEQFF. The CDR3 DNA reads TGTGCCAGCAGCTTAGCTAGCGGGACTCAATACAATGAGCAGTTCTTC.

The chain links TRBV4-1 to TRBJ1-5; tentatively, D is TRBD1 (6 bases). Between the trimmed V and J ends, which lost 1 base and 2 bases, there was a span of 12 bases. Looked up from germline, CDR1 is MGHRA and CDR2 is YSYEKL. The length of the CDR3 is 16 residues. CDR3 protein: CASSQGRGGGNQPQHF. The CDR3, as DNA: TGCGCCAGCAGCCAAGGAAGAGGGGGTGGCAATCAGCCCCAGCATTTT.

The genes are TRBV5-1 and TRBJ2-2; 8 bases are shared with TRBD2. CDR1 and CDR2 from the germline V gene are SGHRS and YFSETQ. Unmatched junction bases numbered 4, after V lost 3 bases and J lost 3 bases. The CDR3 sequence is 15 residues long. For the CDR3, the DNA is TGCGCCAGCAGCTGGACTAGCTCGGACACCGGGGAGCTGTTTTTT. Its protein product is CASSWTSSDTGELFF.

In this sample, this clone turned up once. The chain joins TRBV5-1 to TRBJ2-2; no definite D call. Trimming cost V 5 bases and J 1 base, with 15 bases left between them. The CDR3 length is 16 residues. Germline V gene data show CDR1 as SGHRS and CDR2 as YFSETQ. CDR3 coding DNA: TGCGCCAGCAGTCCTCAAGCCCTCTTGAACACCGGGGAGCTGTTTTTT. Translating it yields CASSPQALLNTGELFF.

The gene calls are TRBV4-2 and TRBJ1-1; D gene uncertain. Germline V gene sequence: CDR1 LGHNA, CDR2 YNFKEQ. The CDR3 extends over 12 amino acids. V lost 6 bases and J 2 bases, leaving 7 bases between the germline ends. The CDR3 reads CASRTPNTEAFF. The CDR3 DNA is TGTGCCAGCAGGACGCCAAACACTGAAGCTTTCTTT.

The V and J genes are TRBV5-4 and TRBJ1-1; the D is unclear. Per the germline V gene, CDR1 is SGHNT and CDR2 is YYREEE (reference sequence). The CDR3 totals 13 residues. V was clipped by 0 bases and J by 2 bases, with 5 bases between them. In DNA, the CDR3 is TGTGCCAGCAGCTTGGGACTTAACACTGAAGCTTTCTTT. It specifies CASSLGLNTEAFF.

The chain employs TRBV6-1 and TRBJ1-1; TRBD1 matches at 12 bases. Germline CDR1 MNHNS, CDR2 SASEGT. V shed 8 bases and J 7 bases; nucleotides not matched to a gene: 11. This CDR3 is 15 amino acids long. In nucleotides, the CDR3 is TGTGCCAGCGGGACAGGGGGCGTGAATAGGGATGAAGCTTTCTTT. Translating gives CASGTGGVNRDEAFF.

The table lists this clone with a few counts. This chain connects TRBV6-5 to TRBJ1-2; 7 bases map to TRBD1. The V segment lost 6 bases and the J segment 8 bases; nucleotides outside the gene matches: 6. The CDR3 contains 12 residues. Germline V gene sequence: CDR1 MNHEY, CDR2 SVGAGI. Here the CDR3 reads CASSRTGTGYTF. The CDR3 DNA sequence: TGTGCCAGCAGCCGGACAGGAACCGGCTACACCTTC.

This clone appeared a single time. This chain uses TRBV18 with TRBJ1-1; 9 bases match TRBD1. Germline CDR1 KGHSH, CDR2 LQKENI. J gave up 0 bases and V 0 bases, and 5 bases lay outside the gene matches. The CDR3 runs to 17 residues. The CDR3 DNA sequence: TGTGCCAGCTCACCACCGACAGGGGGTCAGGTGAACACTGAAGCTTTCTTT. As protein: CASSPPTGGQVNTEAFF.

The CDR3 reads CASSPADREAFF. The CDR3 DNA is TGTGCCAGCAGCCCAGCGGACAGGGAAGCTTTCTTT. V and J are TRBV9 and TRBJ1-1; 7 bases map to TRBD1. Germline V lookup: CDR1 SGDLS, CDR2 YYNGEE. With 4 bases clipped from V and 8 bases from J, the junction kept 5 bases outside the gene matches. The CDR3 extends over 12 amino acids.

V is TRBV7-6 and J is TRBJ1-1; TRBD1 matches 10 bases. Germline V CDR1 and CDR2: SGHVS, FNYEAQ. The trim removed 3 bases at V and 6 bases at J, leaving 1 base unmatched. This CDR3 is built from 13 residues. CDR3: CASSFGQGAEAFF. The DNA for the CDR3 is TGTGCCAGCAGCTTCGGACAGGGGGCTGAAGCTTTCTTT.

The V gene is TRBV7-9, the J gene TRBJ1-1; the D is unclear. V lost 5 bases and J lost 5, with 18 bases in between. The CDR3 length is 15 residues. Germline-derived CDR1 and CDR2 are SEHNR and FQNEAQ (reference sequence). The CDR3 is CASSPALSLTTEAFF. The CDR3 region has the DNA TGTGCCAGCAGCCCCGCGCTCAGCTTAACGACTGAAGCTTTCTTT.

There are a few counts of this clone. The chain has TRBV2 and TRBJ2-3; D is unclear. Germline V lookup: CDR1 SNHLY, CDR2 FYNNEI. The V gene lost 6 bases and the J gene lost 0 bases, with 7 bases spanning the gap. The CDR3 sequence is 13 residues long. CDR3 region: CASRVASTDTQYF. The CDR3, as DNA: TGTGCCAGCAGGGTAGCTAGCACAGATACGCAGTATTTT.

The V and J genes are TRBV5-4 and TRBJ2-2; D assignment may be TRBD1 or TRBD2 (6 bases each). V gave up 7 bases and J gave up 3 bases, with 13 bases separating them. The CDR3 sequence is 14 residues long. The germline gives CDR1 SGHNT, CDR2 YYREEE (reference sequence). CDR3 coding DNA: TGTGCCAGCTCATGGGGGGCAGACACCGGGGAGCTGTTTTTT. Translating it yields CASSWGADTGELFF.

This chain connects TRBV7-8 to TRBJ1-3, with 10 positions matching TRBD1. The CDR3 is 16 residues long. The V segment lost 1 base and the J segment 4 bases; nucleotides outside the gene matches: 4. The germline V gene encodes CDR1 SGHVS and CDR2 FQNEAQ. For the CDR3, the DNA is TGTGCCAGCAGCTTAGGACAGGGGGCCGTGGGAAACACCATATATTTT. Its protein is CASSLGQGAVGNTIYF.

V and J are TRBV30 and TRBJ1-1, with D possibly being TRBD1 (5 bases). With 1 base removed from V and 11 bases from J, the gap between germline ends came to 14 bases. CDR1 is GTSNPN and CDR2 is SVGIG in the germline V gene (reference sequence). The CDR3 contains 12 residues. CDR3 coding DNA: TGTGCCTGGAGTGCAATCCCGCGGGGCGCTTTCTTT. Residues: CAWSAIPRGAFF. Full variable domain (outside the CDR3, taken from reference TRBV30 and TRBJ1-1): SQTIHQWPATLVQPVGSPLSLECTVEGTSNPNLYWYRQAAGRGLQLLFYSVGIGQISSEVPQNLSASRPQDRQFILSSKKLLLSDSGFYLCAWSAIPRGAFFGQGTRLTVV.

V gene TRBV12-5 combines with J gene TRBJ2-7; 10 bases map to TRBD1. The CDR3 is 14 residues long. Losses at the gene ends were 2 bases for V and 10 bases for J; bases not matched to a gene: 8. From germline, CDR1 is LGHNT and CDR2 FRNRAP. The DNA for the CDR3 is TGTGCTAGTGGTTTGCCTGGGACAGGGGAATACCAGTACTTC. Translated: CASGLPGTGEYQYF.

This clone has more than one count but fewer than ten. V usage is TRBV7-9 and J usage is TRBJ2-7, with TRBD1 matching over 7 bases. Germline lookup yields CDR1 SEHNR and CDR2 FQNEAQ (reference sequence). Trimming took 5 bases from V and 2 from J; bases not matched to a gene: 6. CDR3 length: 14 amino acids. This CDR3 reads CASSGGQVTYEQYF. The CDR3 DNA reads as TGTGCCAGCAGCGGTGGACAGGTGACCTACGAGCAGTACTTC.

The chain is built from TRBV30 and TRBJ1-5, with D unresolved. The CDR3 sequence is 14 residues long. Deletions cut 0 bases from V and 4 bases from J, with 10 bases between. Germline V gene sequence: CDR1 GTSNPN, CDR2 SVGIG (reference sequence). CDR3 bases: TGTGCCTGGAGTGTACTGACCGGGAATCAGCCCCAGCATTTT. Translating gives CAWSVLTGNQPQHF.

The chain is built from TRBV7-9 and TRBJ2-1; 7 positions agree with TRBD2. Losses at the gene ends were 3 bases for V and 6 bases for J; bases not matched to a gene: 8. This CDR3 spans 15 amino acids. Germline loops: CDR1 SEHNR, CDR2 FQNEAQ (reference sequence). CDR3: CASSFFRLAANEQFF. Written as DNA, the CDR3 is TGTGCCAGCAGCTTCTTTCGACTAGCTGCCAATGAGCAGTTCTTC.

The chain links TRBV7-2 to TRBJ2-1; 9 bases fit TRBD2. The CDR3 length is 17 residues. Germline CDR1 SGHTA, CDR2 FQGNSA. The J segment lost 7 bases and the V segment lost 1 base, leaving 11 bases of the junction unmatched. As DNA, the CDR3 is TGTGCCAGCAGCTTAGTTGGTGGCGGGAGGGAAACGAATGAGCAGTTCTTC. Translation: CASSLVGGGRETNEQFF. Together with reference TRBV7-2 and TRBJ2-1, the CDR3 gives the full variable domain: GAGVSQSPSNKVTEKGKDVELRCDPISGHTALYWYRQSLGQGLEFLIYFQGNSAPDKSGLPSDRFSAERTGGSVSTLTIQRTQQEDSAVYLCASSLVGGGRETNEQFFGPGTRLTVL.

The chain couples TRBV30 to TRBJ1-3, with D unclear. The V and J ends lost 1 base and 7 bases respectively, with 14 bases between them. CDR1 is GTSNPN and CDR2 is SVGIG in the germline V gene (reference sequence). The CDR3 covers 14 residues. The CDR3 coding sequence is TGTGCCTGGAGTGCCAGGTTCAATCGGAACACCATATATTTT. It translates to CAWSARFNRNTIYF. Full variable domain (outside the CDR3, taken from reference TRBV30 and TRBJ1-3): SQTIHQWPATLVQPVGSPLSLECTVEGTSNPNLYWYRQAAGRGLQLLFYSVGIGQISSEVPQNLSASRPQDRQFILSSKKLLLSDSGFYLCAWSARFNRNTIYFGEGSWLTVV.

This clone came up once. The chain carries TRBV9 and TRBJ2-1; 9 bases align to TRBD2. V lost 0 bases, J lost 7 bases, and 5 bases stayed unmatched. Germline V gives CDR1 SGDLS, CDR2 YYNGEE. This CDR3 spans 15 amino acids. The CDR3 reads CASSVGREGRNEQFF. CDR3 nucleotide sequence: TGTGCCAGCAGCGTAGGGCGGGAGGGCCGAAATGAGCAGTTCTTC.

This clone was picked up a small number of times. The V gene is TRBV29-1, the J gene TRBJ1-2, with 7 positions matching TRBD1. This CDR3 region has 12 residues. Germline loops: CDR1 SQVTM, CDR2 ANQGSEA. V lost 7 bases to trimming and J lost 3 bases; unmatched junction nucleotides: 5. The CDR3: CSARQGDYGYTF. As DNA, the CDR3 is TGCAGCGCAAGACAGGGAGACTATGGCTACACCTTC.